These 9 T cell receptor beta chains were all obtained from the same sample, sequenced in a study of regulatory and conventional T cells in RAG deficiency. Sequencing was performed with immunoSEQ multiplex PCR; in TCRdb, only in-frame clones are kept and a portion is missing. Of about 19,000 clones detected, roughly 89% appear once; the ten largest clones hold over 1.3%. The sorted regulatory T cells were CD4+, CD25-high and CD127-low, with genomic DNA sequenced. This same sample was also part of a study on regulatory T cells. As that report states: Amplification used 52 TRBV primers and 13 TRBJ primers.

The specimen was Tregs sorted from blood. The receptor set was obtained from a human donor in good health.

This chain joins TRBV10-1 and TRBJ2-7, with D perhaps matching TRBD1 (5 bases). The V gene lost 4 bases and the J gene lost 4 bases, with 14 bases spanning the gap. Germline V gene lookup returns CDR1 WNHNN and CDR2 SYGVQD (reference sequence). The CDR3 extends over 14 amino acids. This CDR3 is CASSGRGQGYEQYF. The CDR3 bases are TGCGCCAGCAGTGGAAGAGGTCAGGGATACGAGCAGTACTTC.

The rearrangement uses TRBV6-1 and TRBJ1-2; weak D call: TRBD1 (6 bases). V lost 5 bases, J lost 11 bases, and 12 bases lay in between. CDR3 length: 11 amino acids. CDR1 is MNHNS and CDR2 is SASEGT in the germline V gene. The CDR3 loop is CASSQGGMYTF. The CDR3 nucleotides read TGTGCCAGCAGTCAAGGGGGGATGTACACCTTC.

Only a few counts were recorded for this clone. The genes are TRBV7-2 and TRBJ2-7; D uncertain. The CDR3 is 13 residues long. The V end lost 2 bases, the J end lost 2 bases, and 7 bases lay between the germline ends. Germline loops: CDR1 SGHTA, CDR2 FQGNSA. The CDR3 nucleotides read TGTGCCAGCAGCTTAACTGGGGCCTACGAGCAGTACTTC. It specifies CASSLTGAYEQYF.

The rearrangement joins TRBV9 to TRBJ1-1, with 8 bases lining up with TRBD1. Germline CDR1 SGDLS, CDR2 YYNGEE. The CDR3 consists of 15 residues. V trimming: 3 bases; J trimming: 1 base; junction bases outside the gene matches: 5. Written as DNA, the CDR3 is TGTGCCAGCAGCGCTGGGACAGGTCGGAACACTGAAGCTTTCTTT. Its translation: CASSAGTGRNTEAFF.

The table lists this clone with a count of one. This chain connects TRBV14 to TRBJ2-7; D might be TRBD2 (8 bases). This CDR3 has 18 amino acids. Germline V lookup: CDR1 SGHDN, CDR2 FVKESK. V lost 2 bases to trimming and J lost 5 bases, with 25 bases between them. The CDR3 DNA is TGTGCCAGCAGCCAACAATTTAGGGGGCGGGAGGCCTTTCACGAGCAGTACTTC. Its translation: CASSQQFRGREAFHEQYF.

The rearrangement uses TRBV27 and TRBJ1-5, with 8 bases lining up with TRBD1. The CDR3 spans 15 residues. Germline CDR1 reads MNHEY; CDR2 reads SMNVEV (reference sequence). V shed 5 bases, J shed 2 bases, and the junction held 5 bases outside the gene matches. CDR3 DNA sequence: TGTGCCAGCAGTATAGACAGGGGAGGCAATCAGCCCCAGCATTTT. This gives the protein CASSIDRGGNQPQHF.

The chain couples TRBV6-4 to TRBJ2-1, with D possibly TRBD2 on 6 matching bases. V was trimmed by 8 bases and J by 4 bases, leaving 18 bases between them. The CDR3 totals 15 residues. CDR1 MRHNA and CDR2 SNTAGT come from the germline V gene. Here the CDR3 DNA reads TGTGCCAGCGCCAAAGGAGGGGACGTGTACAATGAGCAGTTCTTC. It specifies CASAKGGDVYNEQFF.

The chain uses TRBV19 and TRBJ1-6; a weak D match, TRBD1 (6 bases). The CDR3 has 16 amino acids. With 1 base removed from V and 7 bases from J, the gap between germline ends came to 14 bases. CDR1 LNHDA and CDR2 SQIVND come from the germline V gene (reference sequence). CDR3 sequence: CASSIAGTYKNSPLHF. DNA for the CDR3: TGTGCCAGTAGTATAGCCGGGACATATAAAAATTCACCCCTCCACTTT.

The V gene is TRBV14, the J gene TRBJ2-2; D may be TRBD2 (5 bases). The germline CDR1 and CDR2 sequences are SGHDN and FVKESK. The ends were cut back, 0 bases at V and 0 bases at J, with 11 bases in the middle. CDR3 size: 17 residues. Written as DNA, the CDR3 is TGTGCCAGCAGCCAAGAAGGAGGACTCACGAACACCGGGGAGCTGTTTTTT. It codes for CASSQEGGLTNTGELFF.